Included here is one T cell receptor (beta chain) sequence, with context. The antigen is not known. Germline CDR1 is MNHNS and CDR2 is SASEGT. CDR3 size: 12 residues. V gave up 9 bases and J gave up 4 bases; unmatched junction bases: 5. The record originates from a study of cytomegalovirus exposure and HLA in healthy donors. Findings and limits, study-wide: Association with HLA alleles at 0.05 false discovery rate was found for 15,000 or so TCR beta sequences in a later analysis.

The PCR employed 60 Vbeta primers together with 13 Jbeta primers. Profiled with immunoSEQ multiplex PCR; TCRdb holds only in-frame clones, not every one. Of 130,000 to 150,000 clones listed, roughly 80% are singletons. The sample taken for sequencing was PBMCs. The chain links TRBV6-1 to TRBJ2-7; 8 nucleotides line up with TRBD2. This TCR was sampled from a woman between 50 and 59 years old in good health and CMV-seronegative. CDR3 loop: CASTGGIYEQYF. The CDR3 DNA sequence: TGTGCCAGTACGGGGGGGATTTACGAGCAGTACTTC.